Below, 16 T cell receptor beta chains from the same sample are listed, as sequenced in a study of T cells expressing NK-cell markers. Using the 5' RACE reads, TCRdb records one entry per CDR3 protein without DNA. Recorded for this sample: about half a million distinct CDR3 sequences. Sequenced: blood T cells: a sorted CD56 or NKG2C T cell subset, CD4+ or CD8+ T cells, or bulk PBMC T cells (not recorded which). Receptors originate from a woman aged 45-59 years in good health.

The rearrangement joins TRBV5-1 to TRBJ2-1; TCRdb proposes TRBD2, but this gene call is untestable without DNA. Per germline, CDR1 SGHRS and CDR2 YFSETQ. This CDR3 has 14 amino acids. CDR3: CASSWSGGADEQFF.

The chain employs TRBV7-8 and TRBJ2-1; TCRdb proposes TRBD2, but this gene call is untestable without DNA. CDR3 size: 14 residues. Germline V gene data show CDR1 as SGHVS and CDR2 as FQNEAQ. CDR3 in amino acids: CASSLAASGNPQFF.

The V call is TRBV6-5, the J call TRBJ2-7. This CDR3 is built from 15 residues. Germline V gene sequence: CDR1 MNHEY, CDR2 SVGAGI. The CDR3 protein is CASSYSGYSSYEQYF.

The rearrangement joins TRBV11-3 to TRBJ2-2. Germline V gene sequence: CDR1 SGHNT, CDR2 YENEEA. The CDR3 contains 11 residues. The CDR3 sequence: CASGLHWELFF.

V and J are TRBV4-2 and TRBJ2-3; TCRdb outputs TRBD2, but without DNA this stays unchecked. The V gene's germline CDR1 is LGHNA and CDR2 YNFKEQ. The CDR3 is 17 residues long. CDR3 amino acids: CASSQALAGGQADTQYF.

V usage is TRBV24-1 and J usage is TRBJ2-1; there is no DNA to check the TCRdb D call of TRBD2. This CDR3 region has 16 residues. Per germline, CDR1 KGHDR and CDR2 SFDVKD. The CDR3: CATSGMGGGFYNEQFF.

V gene TRBV4-1 combines with J gene TRBJ2-3. The CDR3 runs 15 residues. Germline assignment: CDR1 MGHRA and CDR2 YSYEKL. The CDR3 here is CASSLLGLAADTQYF.

This rearrangement joins TRBV5-1 to TRBJ2-7; TCRdb's D call of TRBD2 is untestable without DNA. CDR3 size: 14 residues. Germline-derived CDR1 and CDR2 are SGHRS and YFSETQ. This CDR3 reads CASSLGPPDYEQYF.

J is TRBJ2-3 and V is TRBV12-3 or TRBV12-4; TCRdb picks TRBD2, but there is no DNA to check that call. This CDR3 spans 14 amino acids. The CDR3 sequence is CASSTSGNTDTQYF.

The chain joins TRBV6-5 to TRBJ1-2. Germline V gene lookup returns CDR1 MNHEY and CDR2 SVGAGI. The CDR3 totals 11 residues. This CDR3 reads CASSSEGGYTF.

The chain is built from TRBV10-3 and TRBJ2-1; as DNA is missing, the TRBD2 call by TCRdb cannot be tested. This CDR3 has 15 amino acids. Germline-derived CDR1 and CDR2 are ENHRY and SYGVKD. CDR3 sequence: CAISPLLAVRSEQFF.

The rearrangement links TRBV6-2 or TRBV6-3 to TRBJ1-1; TCRdb outputs TRBD1, but without DNA this stays unchecked. The CDR3 is 14 residues long. Germline CDR1 reads MNHEY; CDR2 reads SVGEGT. The CDR3: CASSYNRENTEAFF.

V and J are TRBV12-5 and TRBJ2-1; the TRBD2 assignment by TCRdb is unverifiable without DNA. CDR1 is LGHNT and CDR2 is FRNRAP in the germline V gene. The CDR3 spans 12 residues. The CDR3 sequence is CASGVGSYEQFF.

The chain has TRBV24-1 and TRBJ2-6; TCRdb returns TRBD1, unconfirmable since there is no DNA. Germline loops: CDR1 KGHDR, CDR2 SFDVKD. This CDR3 is 17 amino acids long. The CDR3 protein is CATSDRAGDAGANVLTF.

The chain employs TRBV3-1 and TRBJ2-1. This CDR3 spans 15 amino acids. In germline, CDR1 is LGHDT, CDR2 YNNKEL (reference sequence). CDR3 loop: CASSRRGLSGNEQFF.

J is TRBJ2-5 and V is TRBV4-1; TCRdb's D gene call, TRBD2, goes unchecked for lack of DNA. CDR1 and CDR2 (germline): MGHRA, YSYEKL. This CDR3 has 16 residues. The CDR3 reads CASSSNSGSYQETQYF.